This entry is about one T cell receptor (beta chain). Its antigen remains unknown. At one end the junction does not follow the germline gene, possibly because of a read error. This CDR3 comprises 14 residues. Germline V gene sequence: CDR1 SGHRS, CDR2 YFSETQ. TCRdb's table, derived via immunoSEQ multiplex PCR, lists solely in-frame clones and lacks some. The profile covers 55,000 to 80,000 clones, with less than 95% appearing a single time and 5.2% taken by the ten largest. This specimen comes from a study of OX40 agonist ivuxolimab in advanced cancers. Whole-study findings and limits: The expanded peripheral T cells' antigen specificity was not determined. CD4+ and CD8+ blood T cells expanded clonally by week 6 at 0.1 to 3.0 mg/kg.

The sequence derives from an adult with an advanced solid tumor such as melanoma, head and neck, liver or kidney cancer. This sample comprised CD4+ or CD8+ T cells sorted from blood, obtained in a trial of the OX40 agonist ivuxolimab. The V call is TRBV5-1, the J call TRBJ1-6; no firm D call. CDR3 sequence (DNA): TGCGCCAGCAGATTGGCGCAGCGAGATTCACCCCTCCACTTT. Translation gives CASRLAQRDSPLHF.